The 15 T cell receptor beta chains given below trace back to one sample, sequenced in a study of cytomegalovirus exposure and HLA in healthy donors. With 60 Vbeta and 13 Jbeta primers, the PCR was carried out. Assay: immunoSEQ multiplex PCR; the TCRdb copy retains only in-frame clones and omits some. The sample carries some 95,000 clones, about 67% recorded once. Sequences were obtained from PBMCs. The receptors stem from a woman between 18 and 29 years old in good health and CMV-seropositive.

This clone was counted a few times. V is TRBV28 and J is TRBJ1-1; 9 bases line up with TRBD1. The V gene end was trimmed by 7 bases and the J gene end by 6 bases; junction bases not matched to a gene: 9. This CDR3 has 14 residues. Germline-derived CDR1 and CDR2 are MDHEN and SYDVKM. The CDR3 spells CASNPGQGNPEAFF. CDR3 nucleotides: TGTGCCAGCAACCCGGGACAGGGAAACCCTGAAGCTTTCTTT.

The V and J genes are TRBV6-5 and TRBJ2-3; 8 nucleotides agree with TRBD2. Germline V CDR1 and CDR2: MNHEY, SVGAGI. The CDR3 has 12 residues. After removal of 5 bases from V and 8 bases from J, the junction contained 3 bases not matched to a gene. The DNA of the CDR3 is TGTGCCAGCAGTCCGGGACTAGGTACGCAGTATTTT. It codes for CASSPGLGTQYF.

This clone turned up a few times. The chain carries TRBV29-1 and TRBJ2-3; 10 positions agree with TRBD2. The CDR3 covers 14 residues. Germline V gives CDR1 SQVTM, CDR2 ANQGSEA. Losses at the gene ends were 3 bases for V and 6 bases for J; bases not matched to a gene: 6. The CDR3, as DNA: TGCAGCGTTGAGGAGCGGGAGGGCTTTGATACGCAGTATTTT. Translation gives CSVEEREGFDTQYF.

CDR3 bases: TGCGCCAGCAGCCAAGGGACAGGGGGTTATACCGGGGAGCTGTTTTTT. Encoded protein: CASSQGTGGYTGELFF. The chain carries TRBV4-1 and TRBJ2-2; TRBD1 matches at 10 bases. The germline V gene encodes CDR1 MGHRA and CDR2 YSYEKL. J gave up 5 bases and V 1 base, and 4 bases lay outside the gene matches. The CDR3 is made up of 16 amino acids.

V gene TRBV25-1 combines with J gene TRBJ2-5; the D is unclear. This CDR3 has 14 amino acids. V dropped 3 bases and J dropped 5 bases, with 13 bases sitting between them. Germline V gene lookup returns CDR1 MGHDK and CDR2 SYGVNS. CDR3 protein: CASSEWAAWETQYF. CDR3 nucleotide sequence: TGTGCCAGCAGTGAGTGGGCAGCTTGGGAGACCCAGTACTTC.

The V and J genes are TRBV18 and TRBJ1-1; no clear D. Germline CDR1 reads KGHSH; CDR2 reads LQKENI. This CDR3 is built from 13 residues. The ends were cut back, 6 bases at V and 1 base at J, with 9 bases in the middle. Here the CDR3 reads CASSLVRNTEAFF. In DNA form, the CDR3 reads TGTGCCAGCTCGCTGGTCAGGAACACTGAAGCTTTCTTT.

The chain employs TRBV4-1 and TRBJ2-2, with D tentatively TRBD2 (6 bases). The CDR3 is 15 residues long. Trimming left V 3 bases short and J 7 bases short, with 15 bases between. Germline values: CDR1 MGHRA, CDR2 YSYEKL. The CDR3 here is CASSHEGLLLGELFF. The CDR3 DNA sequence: TGCGCCAGCAGCCACGAGGGACTTTTACTCGGGGAGCTGTTTTTT.

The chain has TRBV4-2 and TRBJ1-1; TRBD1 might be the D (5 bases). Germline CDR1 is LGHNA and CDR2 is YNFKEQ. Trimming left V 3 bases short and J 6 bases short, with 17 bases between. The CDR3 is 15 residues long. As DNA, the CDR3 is TGTGCCAGCAGCCAGATGTCAGCAGGGAAGTCTGAAGCTTTCTTT. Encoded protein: CASSQMSAGKSEAFF.

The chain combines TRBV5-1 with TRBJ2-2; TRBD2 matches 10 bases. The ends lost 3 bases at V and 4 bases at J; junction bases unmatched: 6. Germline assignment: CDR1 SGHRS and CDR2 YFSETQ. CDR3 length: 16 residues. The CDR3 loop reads CASSSLAGIGTGELFF. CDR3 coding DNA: TGCGCCAGCAGCTCACTAGCGGGAATTGGCACCGGGGAGCTGTTTTTT.

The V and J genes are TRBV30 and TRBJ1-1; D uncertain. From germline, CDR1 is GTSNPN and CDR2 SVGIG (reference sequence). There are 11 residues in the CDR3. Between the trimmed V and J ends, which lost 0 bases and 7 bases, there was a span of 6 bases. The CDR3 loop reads CAWSVTVEAFF. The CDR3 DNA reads TGTGCCTGGAGTGTAACAGTTGAAGCTTTCTTT.

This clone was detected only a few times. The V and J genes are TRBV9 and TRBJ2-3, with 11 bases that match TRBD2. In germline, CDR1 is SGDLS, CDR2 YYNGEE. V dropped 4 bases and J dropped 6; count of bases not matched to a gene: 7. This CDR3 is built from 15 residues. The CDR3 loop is CASSFSGRAGDTQYF. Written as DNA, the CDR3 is TGTGCCAGCAGCTTTAGCGGGAGGGCCGGCGATACGCAGTATTTT. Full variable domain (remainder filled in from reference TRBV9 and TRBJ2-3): DSGVTQTPKHLITATGQRVTLRCSPRSGDLSVYWYQQSLDQGLQFLIQYYNGEERAKGNILERFSAQQFPDLHSELNLSSLELGDSALYFCASSFSGRAGDTQYFGPGTRLTVL.

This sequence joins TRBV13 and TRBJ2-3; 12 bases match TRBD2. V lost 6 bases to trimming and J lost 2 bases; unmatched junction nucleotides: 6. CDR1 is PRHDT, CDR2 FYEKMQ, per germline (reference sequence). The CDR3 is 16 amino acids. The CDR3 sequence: CASSTSGGPPTDTQYF. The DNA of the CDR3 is TGTGCCAGCAGTACTAGCGGGGGGCCTCCCACAGATACGCAGTATTTT.

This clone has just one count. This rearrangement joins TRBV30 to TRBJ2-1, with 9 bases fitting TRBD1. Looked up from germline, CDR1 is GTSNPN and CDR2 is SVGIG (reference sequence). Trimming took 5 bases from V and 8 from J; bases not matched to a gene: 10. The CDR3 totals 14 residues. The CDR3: CAWGRTGVIDEQFF. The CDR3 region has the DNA TGTGCCTGGGGCCGGACAGGGGTGATAGATGAGCAGTTCTTC.

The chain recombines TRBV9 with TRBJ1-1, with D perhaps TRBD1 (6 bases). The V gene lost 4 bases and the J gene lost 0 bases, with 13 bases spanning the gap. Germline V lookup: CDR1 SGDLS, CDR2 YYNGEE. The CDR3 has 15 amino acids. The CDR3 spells CASSSGHQMNTEAFF. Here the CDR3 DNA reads TGTGCCAGCAGCTCGGGACACCAGATGAACACTGAAGCTTTCTTT.

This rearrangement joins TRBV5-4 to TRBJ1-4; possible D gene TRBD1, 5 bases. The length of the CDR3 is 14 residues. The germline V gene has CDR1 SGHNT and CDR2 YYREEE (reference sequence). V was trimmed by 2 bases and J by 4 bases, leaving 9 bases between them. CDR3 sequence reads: CASSLKDSNEKLFF. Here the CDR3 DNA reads TGTGCCAGCAGCTTAAAAGACAGTAATGAAAAACTGTTTTTT.